This entry concerns a single T cell receptor (beta chain). A junction end diverges from the germline sequence, so it may reflect a read error. In the authors' methods: The assay estimated nucleated cells by amplifying reference gene primers. Assay: immunoSEQ multiplex PCR; the TCRdb copy retains only in-frame clones and omits some. From that table come the V and J calls and clone size; the DNA was used to work out D and trimming. The sample lists around 310,000 clones; 90% were seen once. Seattle's cohort entered during active infection and was followed longitudinally. The CDR3 runs to 15 residues. CDR1 SSHAT and CDR2 FNYEAQ come from the germline V gene (reference sequence). These data originate in a study of blood T cell repertoires in COVID-19. Study context: PBMCs, B-cell-depleted T cells, or T cells were the source of the cDNA or gDNA that made up the material.

The clonotype was recovered from a woman aged 40-49 years with COVID-19, enrolled during active disease. Sequencing was done on a sample of peripheral blood. The chain is built from TRBV7-7 and TRBJ2-5; TRBD2 matches at 7 bases. The DNA of the CDR3 is TGTGCTAGCAGCCCGCGAGGGACTACGCTGGGGGACCAGTACTTC. This gives the protein CASSPRGTTLGDQYF.